This T cell receptor (delta chain) is from a study of gamma-delta chains in newborns, infants, children. Study in general: Microbial exposure reportedly drives polyclonal innate γδ T cell expansion after birth.

There are 14 residues in the CDR3. With CATT, TCRdb re-called clones from the reads. The sample consists of around 4,500 delta-chain clones, around 5% of them appearing once. This clone came up once. Sample: blood. The receptor comes from a child who was a newborn, infant or young child, either healthy, febrile or measles-vaccinated (not recorded which). The assigned J gene is TRDJ1, but the V gene is uncalled; the D segment call TRDD3 is taken from the table without a DNA check. CDR3 sequence: CASLGAPYTDTLIF. The CDR3 DNA is TGTGCCTCTCTGGGGGCTCCGTACACCGATACACTCATCTTT.